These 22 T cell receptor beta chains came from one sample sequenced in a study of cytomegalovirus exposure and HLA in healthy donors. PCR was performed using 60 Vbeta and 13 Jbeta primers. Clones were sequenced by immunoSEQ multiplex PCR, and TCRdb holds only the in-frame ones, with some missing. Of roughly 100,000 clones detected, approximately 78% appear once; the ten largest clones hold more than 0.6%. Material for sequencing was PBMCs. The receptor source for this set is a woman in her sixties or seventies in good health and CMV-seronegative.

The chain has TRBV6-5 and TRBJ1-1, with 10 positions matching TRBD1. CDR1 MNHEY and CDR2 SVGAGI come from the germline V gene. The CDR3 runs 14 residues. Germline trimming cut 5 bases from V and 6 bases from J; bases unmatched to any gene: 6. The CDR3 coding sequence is TGTGCCAGCAGTACGGGACAGGGGTTCGCTGAAGCTTTCTTT. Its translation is CASSTGQGFAEAFF.

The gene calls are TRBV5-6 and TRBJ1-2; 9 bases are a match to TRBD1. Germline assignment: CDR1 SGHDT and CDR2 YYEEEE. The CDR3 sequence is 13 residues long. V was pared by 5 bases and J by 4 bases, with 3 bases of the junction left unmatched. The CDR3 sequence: CASRRQGGYGYTF. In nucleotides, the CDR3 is TGTGCCAGCAGACGACAGGGGGGCTATGGCTACACCTTC.

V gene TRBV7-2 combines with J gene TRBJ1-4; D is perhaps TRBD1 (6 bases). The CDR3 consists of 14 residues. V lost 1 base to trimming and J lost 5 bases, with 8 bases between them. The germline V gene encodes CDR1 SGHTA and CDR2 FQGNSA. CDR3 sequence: CASSLGGGNEKLFF. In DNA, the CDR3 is TGTGCCAGCAGCTTAGGCGGGGGCAATGAAAAACTGTTTTTT.

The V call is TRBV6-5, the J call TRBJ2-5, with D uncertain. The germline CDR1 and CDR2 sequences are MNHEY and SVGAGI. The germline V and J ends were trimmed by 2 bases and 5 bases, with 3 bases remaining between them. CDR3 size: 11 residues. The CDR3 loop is CASSYGETQYF. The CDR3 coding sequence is TGTGCCAGCAGTTACGGCGAGACCCAGTACTTC.

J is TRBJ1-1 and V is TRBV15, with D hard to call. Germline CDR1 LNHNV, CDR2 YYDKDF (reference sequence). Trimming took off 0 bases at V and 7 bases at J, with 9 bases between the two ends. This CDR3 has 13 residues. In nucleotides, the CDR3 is TGTGCCACCAGCAGAGAAATGGAGGGTGAAGCTTTCTTT. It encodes CATSREMEGEAFF. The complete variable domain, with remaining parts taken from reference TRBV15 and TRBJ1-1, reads DAMVIQNPRYQVTQFGKPVTLSCSQTLNHNVMYWYQQKSSQAPKLLFHYYDKDFNNEADTPDNFQSRRPNTSFCFLDIRSPGLGDTAMYLCATSREMEGEAFFGQGTRLTVV.

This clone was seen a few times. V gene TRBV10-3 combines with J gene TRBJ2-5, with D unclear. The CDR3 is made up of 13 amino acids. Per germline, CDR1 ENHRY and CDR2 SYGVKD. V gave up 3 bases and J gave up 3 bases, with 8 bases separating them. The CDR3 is CAISETVEETQYF. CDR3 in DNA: TGTGCCATCAGTGAAACGGTGGAAGAGACCCAGTACTTC.

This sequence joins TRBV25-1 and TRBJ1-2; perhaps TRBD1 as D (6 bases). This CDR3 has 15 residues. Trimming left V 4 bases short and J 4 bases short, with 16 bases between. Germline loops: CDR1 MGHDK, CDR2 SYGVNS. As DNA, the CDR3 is TGTGCCAGCAGTGGTGGCCCACAGGGTACCTATGGCTACACCTTC. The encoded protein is CASSGGPQGTYGYTF.

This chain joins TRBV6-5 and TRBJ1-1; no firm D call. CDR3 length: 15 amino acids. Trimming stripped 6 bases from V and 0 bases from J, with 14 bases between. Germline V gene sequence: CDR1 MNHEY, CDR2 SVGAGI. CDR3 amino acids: CASRTLSRLNTEAFF. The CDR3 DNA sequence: TGTGCCAGCAGGACCCTTTCCAGGTTGAACACTGAAGCTTTCTTT.

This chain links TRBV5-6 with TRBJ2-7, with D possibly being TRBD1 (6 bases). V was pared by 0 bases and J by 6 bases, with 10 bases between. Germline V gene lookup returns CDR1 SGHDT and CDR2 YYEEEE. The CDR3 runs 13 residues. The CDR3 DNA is TGTGCCAGCAGCTTGGATACAGGGTCCGAGCAGTACTTC. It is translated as CASSLDTGSEQYF.

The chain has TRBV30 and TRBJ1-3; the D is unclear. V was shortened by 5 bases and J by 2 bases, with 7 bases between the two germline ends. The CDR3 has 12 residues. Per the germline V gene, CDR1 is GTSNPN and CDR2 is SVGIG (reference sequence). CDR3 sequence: CAWGGTGNTIYF. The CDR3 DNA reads TGTGCCTGGGGAGGGACTGGAAACACCATATATTTT.

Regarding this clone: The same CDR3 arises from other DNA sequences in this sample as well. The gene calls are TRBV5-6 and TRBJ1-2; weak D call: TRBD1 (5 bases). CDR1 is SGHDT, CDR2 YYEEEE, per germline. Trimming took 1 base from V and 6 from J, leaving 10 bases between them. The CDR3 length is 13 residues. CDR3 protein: CASSLRQGDGYTF. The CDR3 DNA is TGTGCCAGCAGCTTGAGGCAGGGCGATGGCTACACCTTC. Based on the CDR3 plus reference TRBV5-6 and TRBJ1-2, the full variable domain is DAGVTQSPTHLIKTRGQQVTLRCSPKSGHDTVSWYQQALGQGPQFIFQYYEEEERQRGNFPDRFSGHQFPNYSSELNVNALLLGDSALYLCASSLRQGDGYTFGSGTRLTVV.

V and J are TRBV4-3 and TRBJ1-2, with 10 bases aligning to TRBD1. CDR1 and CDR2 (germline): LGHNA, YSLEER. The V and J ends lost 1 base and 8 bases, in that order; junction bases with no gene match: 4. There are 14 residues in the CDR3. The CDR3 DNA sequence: TGCGCCAGCAGCCAAGTGGGACAGGGGCTGGGCTACACCTTC. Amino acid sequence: CASSQVGQGLGYTF.

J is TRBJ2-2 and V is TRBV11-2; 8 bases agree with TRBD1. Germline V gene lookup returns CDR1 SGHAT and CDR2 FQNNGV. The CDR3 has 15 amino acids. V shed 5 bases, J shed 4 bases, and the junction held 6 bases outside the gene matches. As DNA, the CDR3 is TGTGCCAGCAGCGGAATAGGACAGGGCACCGGGGAGCTGTTTTTT. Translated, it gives CASSGIGQGTGELFF.

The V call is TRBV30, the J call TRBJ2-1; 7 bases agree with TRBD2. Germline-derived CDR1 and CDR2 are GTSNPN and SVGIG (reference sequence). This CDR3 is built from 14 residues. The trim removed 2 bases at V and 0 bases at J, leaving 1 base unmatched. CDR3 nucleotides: TGTGCCTGGAGTCGGGGGGTCTCCTACAATGAGCAGTTCTTC. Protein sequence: CAWSRGVSYNEQFF.

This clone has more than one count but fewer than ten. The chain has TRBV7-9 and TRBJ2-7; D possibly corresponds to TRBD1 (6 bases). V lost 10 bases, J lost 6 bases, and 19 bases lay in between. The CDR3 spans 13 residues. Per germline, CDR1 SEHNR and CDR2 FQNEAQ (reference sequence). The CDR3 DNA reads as TGTGCCACCGGCGTACAGGGCTTTGGCGAGCAGTACTTC. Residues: CATGVQGFGEQYF.

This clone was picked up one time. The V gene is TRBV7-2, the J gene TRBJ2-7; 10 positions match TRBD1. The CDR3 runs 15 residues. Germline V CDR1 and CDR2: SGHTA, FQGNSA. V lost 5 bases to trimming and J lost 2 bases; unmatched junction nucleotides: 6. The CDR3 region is CASSLHGQGAYEQYF. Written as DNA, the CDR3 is TGTGCCAGCAGCCTCCATGGACAGGGGGCCTACGAGCAGTACTTC.

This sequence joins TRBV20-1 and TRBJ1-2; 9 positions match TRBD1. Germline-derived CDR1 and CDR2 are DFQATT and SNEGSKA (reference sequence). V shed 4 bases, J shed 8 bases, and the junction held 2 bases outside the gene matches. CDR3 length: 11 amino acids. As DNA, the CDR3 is TGCAGTGCTACGGGACAGGGCGGCTACACCTTC. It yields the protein CSATGQGGYTF.

CDR3 loop: CASSPPGQIYEQYF. DNA of the CDR3: TGTGCCAGCAGCCCGCCGGGACAGATCTACGAGCAGTACTTC. The chain is built from TRBV7-9 and TRBJ2-7, with 7 bases aligning to TRBD1. Trimming took 5 bases from V and 3 from J; bases not matched to a gene: 7. Looked up from germline, CDR1 is SEHNR and CDR2 is FQNEAQ (reference sequence). This CDR3 contains 14 residues.

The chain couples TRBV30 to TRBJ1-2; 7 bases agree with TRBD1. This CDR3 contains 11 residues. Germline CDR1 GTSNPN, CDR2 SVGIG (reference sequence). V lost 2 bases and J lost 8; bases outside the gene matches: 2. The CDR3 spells CAWSTGEGYTF. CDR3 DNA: TGTGCCTGGAGTACAGGGGAAGGCTACACCTTC.

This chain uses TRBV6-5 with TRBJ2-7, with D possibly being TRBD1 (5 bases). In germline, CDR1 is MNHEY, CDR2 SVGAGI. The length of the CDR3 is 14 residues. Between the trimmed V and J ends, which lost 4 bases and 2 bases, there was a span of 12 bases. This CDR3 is CASSSTAAAYEQYF. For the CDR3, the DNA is TGTGCCAGCAGTTCGACAGCCGCCGCCTACGAGCAGTACTTC.

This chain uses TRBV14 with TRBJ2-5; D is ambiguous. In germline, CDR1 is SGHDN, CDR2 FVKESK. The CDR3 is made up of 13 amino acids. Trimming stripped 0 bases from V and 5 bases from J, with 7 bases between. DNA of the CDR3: TGTGCCAGCAGCCAAGAGTTGTATGAGACCCAGTACTTC. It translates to CASSQELYETQYF.

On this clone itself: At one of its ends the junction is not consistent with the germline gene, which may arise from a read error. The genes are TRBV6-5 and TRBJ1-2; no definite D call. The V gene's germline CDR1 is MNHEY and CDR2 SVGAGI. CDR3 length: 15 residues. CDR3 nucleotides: TGTGCCAGCAGTCTCCGCGGAGCGGGAAAGTTAGGCTACGCCTTC. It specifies CASSLRGAGKLGYAF.